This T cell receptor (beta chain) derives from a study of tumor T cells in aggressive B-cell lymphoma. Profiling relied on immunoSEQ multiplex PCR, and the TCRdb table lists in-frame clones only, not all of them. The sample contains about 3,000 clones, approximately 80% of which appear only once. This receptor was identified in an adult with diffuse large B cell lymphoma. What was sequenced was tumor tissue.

Here the CDR3 DNA reads TGTGCCAGCAGCTCCGCCGGGGGGGTCATGGAGCAGTACTTC. Translated, it gives CASSSAGGVMEQYF. The chain is built from TRBV7-9 and TRBJ2-7; 8 nucleotides agree with TRBD2. The CDR3 sequence is 14 residues long. J gave up 7 bases and V 4 bases, and 9 bases lay outside the gene matches. CDR1 and CDR2 (germline): SEHNR, FQNEAQ (reference sequence).